The 7 T cell receptor beta chains below all came from one sample that was sequenced in a study of tumor-infiltrating lymphocytes in primary liver carcinoma. With around 500 ng total RNA as template and a constant-region primer, TCR beta cDNA was made. For TCR beta, libraries were produced by three nested multiplex PCR rounds using slightly modified ARM-PCR. Rounds one and two of PCR, each of 9 to 11 cycles, were primed with TRBV1-TRBV30 forward primers and a C-beta reverse primer. In TCRdb, the multiplex PCR reads were re-called with MiXCR into one record per CDR3 protein. The sample shows under 200,000 distinct CDR3 sequences, 70% to 90% of them seen only once. Investigators took RNA and DNA out together from approximately 22-30 mg of unsorted bulk tissue. Sequenced material: tumor tissue from primary liver carcinoma. The receptors derive from a man in his forties with primary liver carcinoma and hepatitis B virus infection.

This clonotype was detected once. CDR3 coding DNA: TGCGCCAGCAGCCAAGAGTTCGGGAAAAGAACTGGACCTTTCTTT. This codes for CASSQEFGKRTGPFF. The chain recombines TRBV4-3 with TRBJ1-1; no firm D call. The CDR3 loop spans 15 amino acids. The germline V and J ends were trimmed by 0 bases and 12 bases, with 20 bases remaining between them. The germline CDR1 and CDR2 sequences are LGHNA and YSLEER.

A note on this clonotype: Its ends do not fully match the called genes, so a read error is possible. V usage is TRBV4-1 and J usage is TRBJ2-5, with 7 bases lining up with TRBD1. The CDR3 is made up of 15 amino acids. Germline V gene data show CDR1 as MGHRA and CDR2 as YSYEKL. CDR3 residues: CASSQGGQDWETHYF. The CDR3, as DNA: TGCGCCAGTAGCCAAGGTGGACAGGATTGGGAGACCCACTACTTC.

The chain employs TRBV11-1 and TRBJ2-7; no clear D. Trimming took 4 bases from V and 8 from J, leaving 15 bases between them. The germline V gene has CDR1 SGHAT and CDR2 FQDESV (reference sequence). The CDR3 is 13 residues long. This CDR3 is CASSYSRNGKQYF. CDR3 DNA: TGTGCCAGCAGCTACTCGCGGAATGGCAAGCAGTACTTC. Full variable domain (outside the CDR3, taken from reference TRBV11-1 and TRBJ2-7): EAEVAQSPRYKITEKSQAVAFWCDPISGHATLYWYRQILGQGPELLVQFQDESVVDDSQLPKDRFSAERLKGVDSTLKIQPAELGDSAMYLCASSYSRNGKQYFGPGTRLTVT.

The sample holds a few counts of this clonotype. A read error may explain this, as a much larger clone is one base away. J is TRBJ2-6 and V is TRBV10-3; D is undetermined. Germline loops: CDR1 ENHRY, CDR2 SYGVKD. This CDR3 comprises 14 residues. The CDR3 is CTIKENSGANVLTF. The CDR3 DNA sequence: TGTACCATCAAGGAGAACTCTGGGGCCAACGTCCTGACTTTC.

Concerning this clonotype itself: One end of the junction is discordant with germline, which a read error may explain. The rearrangement links TRBV6-5 to TRBJ2-7; 7 nucleotides match TRBD2. This CDR3 region has 14 residues. CDR1 is MNHEY, CDR2 SVGAGI, per germline. As DNA, the CDR3 is TGTGCCAGCAGTTCTTCAGCGGGAAGGGGCGAGCGGTACTTC. Its protein product is CASSSSAGRGERYF.

With regard to this clonotype: An end of the junction does not agree with germline; a read error may underlie this. The V gene is TRBV7-9, the J gene TRBJ2-1, with D maybe TRBD2 (6 bases). Germline lookup yields CDR1 SEHNR and CDR2 FQNEAQ (reference sequence). This CDR3 has 14 residues. The CDR3 is CAGSFGGSDNEQSF. As DNA, the CDR3 is TGTGCCGGCAGCTTCGGGGGTAGCGACAATGAGCAGTCCTTC.

With respect to this clonotype: An end of the junction does not agree with germline; a read error may underlie this. The chain recombines TRBV28 with TRBJ2-1; 11 nucleotides agree with TRBD1. The CDR3 runs to 16 residues. Germline CDR1 is MDHEN and CDR2 is SYDVKM. The CDR3 DNA follows: TGTGTCAGCAGCCCTACGGGACAGGGGGGCTCGAATGAGCTGTTCTTC. Protein product: CVSSPTGQGGSNELFF.